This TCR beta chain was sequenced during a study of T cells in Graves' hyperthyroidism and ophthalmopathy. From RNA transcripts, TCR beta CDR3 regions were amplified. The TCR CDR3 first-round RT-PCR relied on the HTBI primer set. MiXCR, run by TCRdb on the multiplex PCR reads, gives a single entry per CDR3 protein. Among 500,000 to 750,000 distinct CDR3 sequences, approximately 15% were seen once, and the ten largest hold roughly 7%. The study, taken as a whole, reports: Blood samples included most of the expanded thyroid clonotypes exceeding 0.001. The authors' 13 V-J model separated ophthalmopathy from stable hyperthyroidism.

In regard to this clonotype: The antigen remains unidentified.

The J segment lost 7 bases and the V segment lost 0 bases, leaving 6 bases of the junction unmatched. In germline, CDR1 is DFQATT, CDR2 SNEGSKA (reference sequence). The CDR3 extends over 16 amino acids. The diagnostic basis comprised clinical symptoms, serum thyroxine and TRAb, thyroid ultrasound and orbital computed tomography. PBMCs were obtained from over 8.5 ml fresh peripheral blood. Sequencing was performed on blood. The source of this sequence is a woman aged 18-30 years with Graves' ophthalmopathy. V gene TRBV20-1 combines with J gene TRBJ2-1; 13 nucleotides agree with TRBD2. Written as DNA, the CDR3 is TGCAGTGCTAGAGAGTGGGGACTAGCGGGAATAAATGAGCAGTTCTTC. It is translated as CSAREWGLAGINEQFF.